This is a list of T cell receptor beta chains from one sample in a study of blood T cell dynamics during melanoma immunotherapy. Sequencing used immunoSEQ multiplex PCR; TCRdb keeps in-frame clones, though not all of them. Among 11,000 to 15,000 clones listed, 86% were seen once. The sequencing here drew on blood, taken from a patient treated with checkpoint blockade. These receptors were taken from a human donor with melanoma. Both conserved end residues are part of each CDR3. The D gene is left open where the match is weak. Rows may omit the clone size; those that give it use once, few, many or a size class.

abundance	d_gene	v_gene	j_gene	CDR3aa	CDR3nt
NA	NA	TRBV30	TRBJ1-5	CAWSSGSNQPQHF	TGTGCCTGGAGTTCAGGAAGCAATCAGCCCCAGCATTTT
NA	NA	TRBV12-5	TRBJ1-4	CASGLGRGGDNEKLFF	TGTGCTAGTGGTTTGGGGCGTGGAGGGGACAATGAAAAACTGTTTTTT
NA	NA	TRBV5-8	TRBJ2-3	CASLETGRITDTQYF	TGTGCCAGCTTGGAGACAGGGAGGATCACAGATACGCAGTATTTT
NA	NA	TRBV11-3	TRBJ2-7	CASRWGAGEQYF	TGTGCCAGCAGGTGGGGGGCTGGCGAGCAGTACTTC
NA	NA	TRBV28	TRBJ1-6	CASRTNSPLHF	TGTGCCAGCAGGACTAATTCACCCCTCCACTTT
few	NA	TRBV11-2	TRBJ1-2	CASSFGQWEGYTF	TGTGCCAGCAGCTTCGGCCAATGGGAAGGCTACACCTTC
NA	NA	TRBV28	TRBJ1-5	CASSLPGGAVNQPQHF	TGTGCCAGCAGTTTACCGGGGGGCGCGGTCAATCAGCCCCAGCATTTT
NA	NA	TRBV30	TRBJ1-3	CAWSVGQLGNTIYF	TGTGCCTGGAGTGTCGGTCAACTGGGAAACACCATATATTTT
NA	TRBD2	TRBV19	TRBJ2-1	CASGLAGVNEQFF	TGTGCCAGCGGACTAGCGGGAGTCAATGAGCAGTTCTTC
NA	TRBD1	TRBV9	TRBJ2-1	CASSLIDRGNYNEQFF	TGTGCCAGCAGCCTTATTGACAGGGGGAACTACAATGAGCAGTTCTTC
NA	NA	TRBV19	TRBJ1-1	CASSINAEPTEAFF	TGTGCCAGTAGTATAAACGCGGAACCCACTGAAGCTTTCTTT
NA	TRBD1	TRBV27	TRBJ2-7	CASSLSMRGTAREQYF	TGTGCCAGCAGTTTATCGATGAGGGGGACAGCCAGGGAGCAGTACTTC
NA	NA	TRBV7-7	TRBJ1-5	CASSLVWTEEARNQPQHF	TGTGCTAGCAGCTTAGTCTGGACGGAGGAGGCGCGCAATCAGCCCCAGCATTTT
NA	NA	TRBV18	TRBJ2-2	CASSPGGTDTGELFF	TGTGCCAGCTCCCCAGGGGGGACGGACACCGGGGAGCTGTTTTTT
NA	TRBD1	TRBV19	TRBJ2-3	CASRGGDQSDTQYF	TGTGCCAGCCGAGGGGGCGACCAATCAGATACGCAGTATTTT
NA	NA	TRBV7-8	TRBJ2-3	CASSLRPKDTNTQYF	TGTGCCAGCAGCCTTCGACCGAAAGACACGAATACGCAGTATTTT
NA	NA	TRBV30	TRBJ1-6	CAWSVPGARGPLHF	TGTGCCTGGAGTGTACCAGGGGCCCGGGGACCCCTCCACTTT
NA	NA	TRBV9	TRBJ2-3	CASSVAASVQTDTQYF	TGTGCCAGCAGCGTAGCCGCTAGCGTTCAAACAGATACGCAGTATTTT
NA	NA	TRBV15	TRBJ2-3	CGGSDTQYF	TGTGGTGGGTCAGATACGCAGTATTTT
NA	TRBD1	TRBV4-3	TRBJ1-6	CASSQERDRGNSPLHF	TGCGCCAGCAGCCAAGAAAGGGACAGGGGTAATTCACCCCTCCACTTT
NA	TRBD1	TRBV18	TRBJ1-5	CASSPSGTGNQPQHF	TGTGCCAGCTCACCTTCCGGGACAGGGAATCAGCCCCAGCATTTT
NA	NA	TRBV7-2	TRBJ2-5	CASSLGYGAQETQYF	TGTGCCAGCAGCTTAGGGTACGGGGCACAAGAGACCCAGTACTTC
once	NA	TRBV5-6	TRBJ2-1	CASKPPLRALGRNEQFF	TGTGCCAGCAAACCACCCCTTAGGGCGTTAGGGAGGAATGAGCAGTTCTTC
NA	NA	TRBV30	TRBJ2-7	CAWKQTSWEQYF	TGTGCCTGGAAACAAACTAGTTGGGAGCAGTACTTC
NA	NA	TRBV28	TRBJ1-4	CASSPRLGWGSGKLFF	TGTGCCAGCAGTCCGAGATTAGGGTGGGGATCCGGGAAACTGTTTTTT
once	NA	TRBV28	TRBJ2-7	CASSLPGVVHEQYF	TGTGCCAGCAGCCTCCCGGGAGTCGTCCACGAGCAGTACTTC
NA	NA	TRBV19	TRBJ1-1	CASSMNNQGMNTEAFF	TGTGCCAGTAGTATGAACAACCAGGGTATGAACACTGAAGCTTTCTTT
once	NA	TRBV10-3	TRBJ2-1	CAISESKVNNEQFF	TGTGCCATCAGTGAGTCTAAGGTTAATAATGAGCAGTTCTTC
NA	TRBD2	TRBV5-1	TRBJ2-3	CASRGAGGPDTQYF	TGCGCCAGCAGGGGGGCGGGAGGCCCAGATACGCAGTATTTT
NA	NA	TRBV4-1	TRBJ1-2	CASSPTLIQGDTF	TGCGCCAGCAGCCCGACACTGATCCAAGGGGACACCTTC
few	TRBD1	TRBV19	TRBJ1-5	CASSRTGVQPQHF	TGTGCCAGTTCACGGACAGGGGTCCAGCCCCAGCATTTT
NA	TRBD1	TRBV29-1	TRBJ1-2	CSVGQGGRFGYTF	TGCAGCGTTGGACAGGGAGGACGCTTTGGCTACACCTTC
NA	TRBD1	TRBV11-3	TRBJ1-1	CASSLTGPEAFF	TGTGCCAGCAGCTTGACAGGGCCTGAAGCTTTCTTT
few	NA	TRBV15	TRBJ1-4	CATSGGEEKLFF	TGTGCCACCAGCGGCGGGGAGGAAAAACTGTTTTTT
NA	TRBD2	TRBV5-6	TRBJ2-5	CASSETGTSVETQYF	TGTGCCAGCAGCGAGACCGGGACTAGCGTAGAGACCCAGTACTTC
once	NA	TRBV4-3	TRBJ2-3	CASSPRGLPTDTQYF	TGCGCCAGCAGCCCTAGGGGATTACCCACAGATACGCAGTATTTT
NA	TRBD1	TRBV10-3	TRBJ2-1	CAISPGQGDNEQFF	TGTGCCATCAGCCCGGGACAGGGGGACAATGAGCAGTTCTTC
NA	NA	TRBV7-3	TRBJ2-3	CASSLQATSTDTQYF	TGTGCCAGCAGCTTACAGGCCACTAGCACAGATACGCAGTATTTT
NA	NA	TRBV28	TRBJ1-4	CASSFRGATNEKLFF	TGTGCCAGCAGTTTTAGGGGGGCCACTAATGAAAAACTGTTTTTT
NA	NA	TRBV20-1	TRBJ2-3	CSVGRVDTQYF	TGCAGTGTGGGGCGGGTAGATACGCAGTATTTT
NA	NA	TRBV4-3	TRBJ2-1	CASSRDQNYNEQFF	TGCGCCAGCAGCCGGGACCAGAACTACAATGAGCAGTTCTTC
NA	NA	TRBV2	TRBJ1-4	CASRANPRLAFNEKLFF	TGTGCCAGCAGAGCCAACCCCCGGCTGGCTTTTAATGAAAAACTGTTTTTT
NA	NA	TRBV7-6	TRBJ1-1	CASSSSTGGTNTEAFF	TGTGCCAGCAGCTCTTCGACGGGAGGAACTAACACTGAAGCTTTCTTT
NA	NA	TRBV30	TRBJ1-6	CACGRGSSYNSPLHF	TGTGCCTGTGGACGGGGAAGCTCCTATAATTCACCCCTCCACTTT
NA	NA	TRBV7-3	TRBJ2-1	CASSESGSSYNEQFF	TGTGCCAGCAGCGAAAGCGGTAGCTCCTACAATGAGCAGTTCTTC
NA	NA	TRBV4-2	TRBJ2-2	CASSEETGDTGELFF	TGTGCCAGCAGCGAGGAGACTGGGGACACCGGGGAGCTGTTTTTT
NA	NA	TRBV12-5	TRBJ2-5	CASGLVLITETSPGETQYF	TGTGCTAGTGGTTTGGTACTCATAACTGAAACTAGTCCGGGGGAGACCCAGTACTTC
NA	TRBD1	TRBV28	TRBJ1-4	CASLNLQGANEKLFF	TGTGCCAGCCTAAACCTACAGGGGGCTAATGAAAAACTGTTTTTT
NA	NA	TRBV19	TRBJ1-3	CASNLRASGNTIYF	TGTGCCAGTAATTTGAGGGCCTCTGGAAACACCATATATTTT
NA	NA	TRBV28	TRBJ2-5	CASSLWRDTQETQYF	TGTGCCAGCAGTTTATGGCGGGACACCCAAGAGACCCAGTACTTC
NA	TRBD1	TRBV29-1	TRBJ2-7	CSVETGTVYEQYF	TGCAGCGTCGAAACCGGGACAGTATACGAGCAGTACTTC
NA	NA	TRBV7-3	TRBJ2-5	CASSPIEGETQYF	TGTGCCAGCAGCCCGATAGAGGGGGAGACCCAGTACTTC
few	NA	TRBV9	TRBJ2-3	CASSTREGEYPDTQYF	TGTGCCAGCAGCACCCGGGAAGGGGAGTACCCAGATACGCAGTATTTT
once	NA	TRBV7-2	TRBJ1-4	CASSSQHILTDSTLFF	TGTGCCAGCAGCTCGCAACATATACTGACAGATTCGACACTGTTTTTT
few	NA	TRBV5-1	TRBJ2-7	CASSLDSGPYEQYF	TGCGCCAGCAGCTTGGATTCAGGTCCTTACGAGCAGTACTTC
NA	NA	TRBV9	TRBJ2-6	CASSVTAFTGANVLTF	TGTGCCAGCAGCGTGACAGCGTTTACCGGGGCCAACGTCCTGACTTTC
once	TRBD2	TRBV28	TRBJ2-3	CASRSAGGTDTQYF	TGTGCCAGCAGATCGGCGGGAGGGACAGATACGCAGTATTTT